This T cell receptor (beta chain) emerged from a study of CD8 T cells in ankylosing spondylitis. Study-wide findings and caveats: Matched synovial fluid from ankylosing spondylitis patients was reported to be enriched for disease-linked clones. Roughly 8 highly homologous variants made up a TCR beta motif that seemed to typify ankylosing spondylitis blood.

The V end was cut by 1 base, the J end by 7 bases, with 11 bases between. This CDR3 has 14 amino acids. This clonotype has just a few counts. Its antigen is not known. TCRdb independently ran MiXCR on the 5' RACE reads; one entry per CDR3 protein. Among 250,000 or so distinct CDR3 sequences, roughly a quarter were seen once, and the ten largest hold 0.5% to 0.65%. This TCR derives from a male donor with ankylosing spondylitis or in good health (not recorded which). The chain carries TRBV12-3 or TRBV12-4 and TRBJ2-1, with D possibly matching TRBD2 (6 bases). The specimen was blood, either unsorted or a sorted T cell fraction (not recorded which). Here the CDR3 DNA reads TGTGCCAGCAGTTTAGGGGTGACTAGGAATGAGCAGTTCTTC. It encodes CASSLGVTRNEQFF.